The 24 T cell receptor beta chains in this list originate from one sample, sequenced in a study of metastatic and nonmetastatic thyroid tumors (TCRdb year 2020). No patient had received any treatment before thyroid surgery. The library was obtained by PCR. The instrument given in TCRdb is Illumina HiSeq 4000. The public reads were run again by TCRdb, first through fastp at Q25 and then through MiXCR, and only productive beta chains were kept. The sample data list roughly 15,000 clones, and about 23% of these were observed just once. Approximately 8% of the sample is in the top ten clones. The sequenced sample was tumor tissue. The receptors originated from a female donor with papillary thyroid cancer or a benign thyroid nodule (not recorded which). Some clones in this sample may be carry-over from other donors' samples.

This clone is medium-sized (0.01 to 0.1%) by share. The genes are TRBV19 and TRBJ1-2; D uncertain. This CDR3 is built from 13 residues. The ends were cut back, 4 bases at V and 4 bases at J, with 10 bases in the middle. Germline loops: CDR1 LNHDA, CDR2 SQIVND (reference sequence). The CDR3 sequence: CASSTLAVYGYTF. CDR3 bases: TGTGCCAGTAGTACCCTGGCAGTCTATGGCTACACCTTC.

The rearrangement uses TRBV20-1 and TRBJ2-7; D gene uncertain. The ends were cut back, 2 bases at V and 2 bases at J, with 7 bases in the middle. There are 12 residues in the CDR3. Germline V gives CDR1 DFQATT, CDR2 SNEGSKA (reference sequence). The CDR3 nucleotides read TGCAGTGCTAGAAGCGTTACCTACGAGCAGTACTTC. It translates to CSARSVTYEQYF.

CDR3 protein: CASSYRNEAFF. The CDR3 DNA sequence: TGTGCCAGCAGTTACCGGAATGAAGCTTTCTTT. The J gene is TRBJ1-1, the V gene TRBV6-5; no reliable D call. Looked up from germline, CDR1 is MNHEY and CDR2 is SVGAGI. There are 11 residues in the CDR3. The germline V and J ends were trimmed by 2 bases and 7 bases, with 5 bases remaining between them.

Ten or more counts support this clone. The chain couples TRBV5-4 to TRBJ1-2, with 9 bases that match TRBD1. V shed 4 bases and J 7 bases; nucleotides not matched to a gene: 8. Germline V gene lookup returns CDR1 SGHNT and CDR2 YYREEE (reference sequence). The CDR3 extends over 14 amino acids. The CDR3 here is CASSPRDRVRGYTF. CDR3 nucleotide sequence: TGTGCCAGCAGCCCAAGGGACAGGGTGCGTGGCTACACCTTC.

By proportion, this clone is medium-sized. The genes are TRBV30 and TRBJ2-7; 9 bases agree with TRBD1. CDR3 length equals 17 residues. With 1 base clipped from V and 0 bases from J, the junction kept 10 bases outside the gene matches. Germline assignment: CDR1 GTSNPN and CDR2 SVGIG (reference sequence). CDR3 region: CAWSGKGQGRSSYEQYF. The CDR3 DNA reads TGTGCCTGGAGTGGGAAGGGACAGGGACGCAGCTCCTACGAGCAGTACTTC.

The J gene is TRBJ1-1, the V gene TRBV11-2, with a possible D match to TRBD1 (5 bases). Germline lookup yields CDR1 SGHAT and CDR2 FQNNGV. V shed 8 bases and J shed 10 bases, with 14 bases lying between them. CDR3 size: 11 residues. The CDR3: CASGKGRVAFF. The CDR3, as DNA: TGTGCCAGCGGAAAGGGCAGGGTAGCTTTCTTT.

There are a few counts of this clone. This clone may be a read error of a much larger clone one base away. CDR3 sequence reads: CARSAAGTGGEKLFF. CDR3 nucleotide sequence: TGTGCCAGAAGCGCCGCCGGGACAGGGGGAGAAAAACTGTTTTTT. The genes are TRBV9 and TRBJ1-4, with 11 bases identical to TRBD1. Germline CDR1 SGDLS, CDR2 YYNGEE. The CDR3 is made up of 15 amino acids.

This clone was counted between two and nine times. The chain carries TRBV6-2 or TRBV6-3 and TRBJ2-3; 7 bases fit TRBD1. CDR3 length: 15 amino acids. Germline V lookup: CDR1 MNHEY, CDR2 SVGEGT. V lost 4 bases and J lost 2; bases outside the gene matches: 6. The CDR3 DNA sequence: TGTGCCAGCAGTTCTGGGACAGCTTACACAGATACGCAGTATTTT. Translation: CASSSGTAYTDTQYF.

This clone has a count of ten or more. This sequence joins TRBV4-1 and TRBJ2-7; maybe TRBD1 (5 bases). The CDR3 has 14 amino acids. Trimming pared 1 base from V and 0 bases from J, leaving 7 bases between. Germline V gene data show CDR1 as MGHRA and CDR2 as YSYEKL. The CDR3 DNA follows: TGCGCCAGCAGCCAAGGACAGACCTCCTACGAGCAGTACTTC. Protein: CASSQGQTSYEQYF.

This sequence joins TRBV19 and TRBJ1-1; D gene ambiguous. There are 13 residues in the CDR3. CDR1 is LNHDA, CDR2 SQIVND, per germline (reference sequence). Trimming pared 6 bases from V and 0 bases from J, leaving 8 bases between. The CDR3 spells CASSGSMNTEAFF. CDR3 DNA: TGTGCCAGTAGCGGCAGCATGAACACTGAAGCTTTCTTT.

CDR3: CASSLGFQRSTEAFF. Written as DNA, the CDR3 is TGTGCCAGCAGCCTAGGGTTTCAGCGGAGCACTGAAGCTTTCTTT. The chain uses TRBV7-9 and TRBJ1-1; D ambiguous. The CDR3 covers 15 residues. Per the germline V gene, CDR1 is SEHNR and CDR2 is FQNEAQ (reference sequence). Trimming shortened V by 5 bases and J by 4 bases, and 17 bases separated the two germline ends.

The gene calls are TRBV3-1 and TRBJ2-3; a weak D match, TRBD1 (5 bases). V was pared by 1 base and J by 7 bases, with 18 bases between. Germline-derived CDR1 and CDR2 are LGHDT and YNNKEL (reference sequence). The CDR3 runs to 16 residues. The CDR3 reads CASSQVQGPLVYTQYF. The CDR3 DNA reads as TGTGCCAGCAGCCAAGTGCAGGGCCCTTTGGTGTATACGCAGTATTTT.

Sample share makes this clone medium-sized. The V and J genes are TRBV2 and TRBJ1-2; weak D call: TRBD1 (6 bases). The V end lost 8 bases, the J end lost 4 bases, and 14 bases lay between the germline ends. This CDR3 spans 13 amino acids. The germline gives CDR1 SNHLY, CDR2 FYNNEI. CDR3 region: CASGGGGRYGYTF. CDR3 coding DNA: TGTGCCAGCGGAGGGGGGGGCCGCTATGGCTACACCTTC.

This clone was detected a few times. The chain carries TRBV10-3 and TRBJ1-6, with 8 positions matching TRBD1. The CDR3 spans 15 residues. J gave up 9 bases and V 0 bases, and 4 bases lay outside the gene matches. Germline CDR1 and CDR2: ENHRY and SYGVKD. DNA of the CDR3: TGTGCCATCAGTGAGTCCGGACAGGGTTCTTCACCCCTCCACTTT. Its protein is CAISESGQGSSPLHF.

In DNA form, the CDR3 reads TGTGCCTGGCTCAACTCAGCGGGCTACGAGCAGTACTTC. It translates to CAWLNSAGYEQYF. The chain carries TRBV30 and TRBJ2-7; weak D call: TRBD2 (6 bases). Trimming removed 5 bases from V and 3 bases from J, with 14 bases in between. The CDR3 runs 13 residues. Looked up from germline, CDR1 is GTSNPN and CDR2 is SVGIG (reference sequence).

This chain links TRBV4-1 with TRBJ1-6; D gene ambiguous. Germline CDR1 reads MGHRA; CDR2 reads YSYEKL. The CDR3 is 15 amino acids. Trimming stripped 0 bases from V and 0 bases from J, with 3 bases between. The CDR3 coding sequence is TGCGCCAGCAGCCAAGAGACCTCCTATAATTCACCCCTCCACTTT. This encodes CASSQETSYNSPLHF.

This clone showed up many times. The chain combines TRBV7-8 with TRBJ1-5; perhaps TRBD1 as D (5 bases). Germline V gene lookup returns CDR1 SGHVS and CDR2 FQNEAQ. CDR3 length: 17 residues. V dropped 4 bases and J dropped 3 bases, with 19 bases sitting between them. The CDR3 loop is CASSSNGGPLDNQPQHF. CDR3 sequence (DNA): TGTGCCAGCAGCTCGAATGGGGGACCCCTGGACAATCAGCCCCAGCATTTT.

This clone was detected many times. This sequence joins TRBV20-1 and TRBJ1-1; 8 positions match TRBD1. J was trimmed by 3 bases and V by 4 bases; bases with no gene match: 19. CDR1 and CDR2 (germline): DFQATT, SNEGSKA (reference sequence). CDR3 length: 18 residues. Written as DNA, the CDR3 is TGCAGTGCTAAAGGACAGGGACGTTGGGGCCTACTGGACACTGAAGCTTTCTTT. Translation gives CSAKGQGRWGLLDTEAFF.

This clone was seen repeatedly, ten times or more. This chain joins TRBV2 and TRBJ1-6; D is perhaps TRBD1 (5 bases). V lost 6 bases and J 10 bases, leaving 16 bases between the germline ends. The CDR3 has 14 amino acids. Germline CDR1 SNHLY, CDR2 FYNNEI. In nucleotides, the CDR3 is TGTGCCAGCAGAAACCGGGACGGTTCATCACCCCTCCACTTT. Protein sequence: CASRNRDGSSPLHF.

This clone is classed as medium-sized. Distinct nucleotide sequences in the sample also encode this CDR3. The J gene is TRBJ2-4, the V gene TRBV6-1; tentative D call: TRBD1 (6 bases). Germline lookup yields CDR1 MNHNS and CDR2 SASEGT. The CDR3 contains 14 residues. Trimming removed 5 bases at V and 5 bases at J, with 13 bases between. The CDR3 DNA follows: TGTGCCAGCAGTCGCCAGGGGAGCCAAAACATTCAGTACTTC. Translation: CASSRQGSQNIQYF.

This clone appeared a few times. This chain links TRBV28 with TRBJ2-7; TRBD1 or TRBD2 may be the D gene (5 bases each). The CDR3 length is 14 residues. Germline CDR1 and CDR2: MDHEN and SYDVKM. V was pared by 5 bases and J by 6 bases, with 17 bases between. The CDR3 sequence is CASSPTVGDGEQYF. DNA of the CDR3: TGTGCCAGCAGTCCCACGGTAGGGGACGGCGAGCAGTACTTC.

This clone was recorded many times. The V call is TRBV5-1, the J call TRBJ2-7; the match to TRBD1 covers 8 bases. The CDR3 has 15 residues. Per germline, CDR1 SGHRS and CDR2 YFSETQ. V trimming: 4 bases; J trimming: 2 bases; junction bases outside the gene matches: 8. The CDR3 sequence is CASSDRTGSTYEQYF. The CDR3 DNA reads as TGCGCCAGCAGCGATAGGACAGGGTCTACCTACGAGCAGTACTTC.

J is TRBJ2-5 and V is TRBV20-1; 8 bases fit TRBD2. The tail of the sequence fits TRBJ2-1 better, so the J call may be wrong. Germline CDR1 reads DFQATT; CDR2 reads SNEGSKA (reference sequence). The CDR3 consists of 12 residues. The CDR3 nucleotides read TGCAGTGCTAGCGGGGGGGCCAGTGAGCAGTTCTTC. As protein: CSASGGASEQFF.

This clone was seen more than once but under ten times. The chain combines TRBV16 with TRBJ2-7; tentatively, D is TRBD2 (5 bases). V gave up 2 bases and J gave up 4 bases, with 9 bases separating them. The CDR3 contains 13 residues. The germline CDR1 and CDR2 sequences are KGHSY and FQNENV. CDR3 sequence reads: CASSQRSGYEQYF. CDR3 in DNA: TGTGCCAGCAGCCAACGATCGGGATACGAGCAGTACTTC.